Listed here is a single TCR beta chain. Its antigen is unidentified. RNA transcripts yielded amplified TCR beta CDR3 regions. Initially, a first-round RT-PCR of the TCR CDR3 employed the HTBI primer set. TCRdb re-called the multiplex PCR reads with MiXCR, one entry per CDR3 protein. The table includes approximately 400,000 distinct CDR3 sequences, roughly 18% detected once. The source of the sample is a study of T cells in Graves' hyperthyroidism and ophthalmopathy. Background on the study: Before treatment of any kind, peripheral blood was taken at initial diagnosis. Regarding the study as a whole: Among thyroid clonotypes expanded above 0.001, most also appeared in blood.

Reasons for excluding patients were uncontrolled infection, other autoimmune disease, pregnancy or lactation. The PBMCs were sourced from fresh peripheral blood (about 9.7 ml). The sample was blood. The origin of this receptor is a man younger than 35 with Graves' ophthalmopathy.

The CDR3, as DNA: TGCAGTGCTAGGGGGACAGGGAACAATCAGCCCCAGCATTTT. It codes for CSARGTGNNQPQHF. This chain joins TRBV20-1 and TRBJ1-5, with TRBD1 identical over 9 bases. This CDR3 spans 14 amino acids. Germline assignment: CDR1 DFQATT and CDR2 SNEGSKA (reference sequence). The V segment lost 3 bases and the J segment 3 bases; nucleotides outside the gene matches: 3.